The T cell receptor beta chain under discussion was sequenced for a study of beta chain features in type 1 diabetes. Study overall: All of the samples together had around 110,000,000 sorted cells examined.

Comments on this clone: Its antigen is as yet unknown.

Study-level results: The question left open here concerned HLA type influencing TCRB rearrangement. Within patients, naive, central memory and Treg TCRB repertoires seemed more similar than within healthy donors. Type 1 diabetes patients had moderately but significantly shorter TCRB CDR3s in all four CD4+ subsets.

V was pared by 4 bases and J by 4 bases, with 17 bases between. The CDR3 extends over 15 amino acids. Germline loops: CDR1 SGHRS, CDR2 YFSETQ. Every isolated RNA sample was fully reverse transcribed, so sequencing captured expressed TCRB transcripts. Sequenced by immunoSEQ multiplex PCR; TCRdb stores in-frame clones only, minus some. In the table there are about 300,000 clones, about 14% of which are singletons. The chain links TRBV5-1 to TRBJ2-5; the D is unclear. This clonotype originated in a woman younger than 35 with type 1 diabetes. The sample comprised naive CD4+ T cells from blood. The CDR3 DNA reads TGCGCCAGCAGCCCCGGCGGCGAAAAGGTAGAGACCCAGTACTTC. Translating it yields CASSPGGEKVETQYF.